Each of the 18 T cell receptor beta chains below was sequenced from the same sample in a study of T cell changes during pregnancy in multiple sclerosis. Here immunoSEQ multiplex PCR was the method, and the copy in TCRdb shows in-frame clones only, minus some. The table shows over 55,000 clones, with around 93% occurring only once. The source was peripheral blood, collected after pregnancy. These receptors came from a female donor with multiple sclerosis, enrolled in a pregnancy study.

V is TRBV28 and J is TRBJ2-7, with TRBD1 identical over 9 bases. Germline V gene sequence: CDR1 MDHEN, CDR2 SYDVKM. This CDR3 comprises 15 residues. J lost 1 base, V lost 1 base, and 2 bases had no gene match. CDR3 sequence reads: CASSLSGQGSYEQYF. CDR3 coding DNA: TGTGCCAGCAGTTTATCGGGACAGGGATCCTACGAGCAGTACTTC.

This clone has only one observation. This chain joins TRBV9 and TRBJ2-7; no firm D call. Germline V CDR1 and CDR2: SGDLS, YYNGEE. Trimming cost V 0 bases and J 3 bases, with 10 bases left between them. The CDR3 covers 14 residues. CDR3 nucleotide sequence: TGTGCCAGCAGCGTAGATCTAGGAAGCTACGAGCAGTACTTC. Translated: CASSVDLGSYEQYF.

This chain links TRBV19 with TRBJ2-3; 12 nucleotides align to TRBD2. Germline assignment: CDR1 LNHDA and CDR2 SQIVND (reference sequence). Trimming cost V 5 bases and J 2 bases; bases outside gene matches: 5. CDR3 length: 16 residues. The CDR3 loop reads CASSLLAGGTTDTQYF. CDR3 coding DNA: TGTGCCAGTAGTCTTCTAGCGGGAGGGACCACAGATACGCAGTATTTT.

This sequence joins TRBV11-2 and TRBJ2-7; TRBD2 aligns across 9 bases. CDR3 size: 12 residues. The V gene end was trimmed by 5 bases and the J gene end by 6 bases; junction bases not matched to a gene: 2. CDR1 is SGHAT and CDR2 is FQNNGV in the germline V gene. DNA of the CDR3: TGTGCCAGCAGCAGTAGCGGGAGCGAGCAGTACTTC. Its protein is CASSSSGSEQYF. Variable domain in full (rest from reference TRBV11-2 and TRBJ2-7): EAGVAQSPRYKIIEKRQSVAFWCNPISGHATLYWYQQILGQGPKLLIQFQNNGVVDDSQLPKDRFSAERLKGVDSTLKIQPAKLEDSAVYLCASSSSGSEQYFGPGTRLTVT.

The chain recombines TRBV27 with TRBJ2-7; the D gene is possibly TRBD2 (6 bases). The CDR3 runs to 15 residues. Germline-derived CDR1 and CDR2 are MNHEY and SMNVEV (reference sequence). The germline V and J ends were trimmed by 5 bases and 4 bases, with 18 bases remaining between them. CDR3 loop: CASSPQLGGRYEQYF. The CDR3 DNA reads TGTGCCAGCAGTCCCCAATTGGGAGGAAGGTACGAGCAGTACTTC.

J is TRBJ2-3 and V is TRBV27; D not resolved. V was clipped by 3 bases and J by 4 bases, with 5 bases between them. The CDR3 contains 12 residues. CDR1 is MNHEY and CDR2 is SMNVEV in the germline V gene (reference sequence). As DNA, the CDR3 is TGTGCCAGCAGTTTTTCGGCAGATACGCAGTATTTT. Its protein is CASSFSADTQYF.

This clone was recorded only once. The rearrangement joins TRBV18 to TRBJ1-5, with D possibly TRBD1 on 6 matching bases. CDR1 is KGHSH and CDR2 is LQKENI in the germline V gene. This CDR3 has 16 amino acids. Trimming stripped 2 bases from V and 1 base from J, with 12 bases between. The CDR3 loop is CASSPIRGGSNQPQHF. The DNA of the CDR3 is TGTGCCAGCTCACCAATTAGAGGGGGAAGCAATCAGCCCCAGCATTTT.

V and J are TRBV4-2 and TRBJ2-1; 16 bases align to TRBD2. The CDR3 consists of 17 residues. Germline CDR1 and CDR2: LGHNA and YNFKEQ. The ends lost 0 bases at V and 8 bases at J; junction bases unmatched: 4. The CDR3: CASSQDLGLAGGDEQFF. The CDR3 coding sequence is TGTGCCAGCAGCCAAGATTTGGGACTAGCGGGAGGGGATGAGCAGTTCTTC.

CDR3 nucleotides: TGTGCCAGCAGCCAAGATCAGTTTGAGCAGTTCTTC. Translation: CASSQDQFEQFF. This chain uses TRBV5-4 with TRBJ2-1; D unresolved. The CDR3 consists of 12 residues. V lost 4 bases and J lost 9, with 11 bases in between. Germline V gives CDR1 SGHNT, CDR2 YYREEE (reference sequence).

The rearrangement uses TRBV11-2 and TRBJ2-1; D uncertain. This CDR3 spans 13 amino acids. V lost 3 bases to trimming and J lost 4 bases, with 7 bases between them. Germline CDR1 reads SGHAT; CDR2 reads FQNNGV. For the CDR3, the DNA is TGTGCCAGCAGCTTCTGGCAGTACAATGAGCAGTTCTTC. Protein product: CASSFWQYNEQFF.

V usage is TRBV18 and J usage is TRBJ2-7, with 7 bases that match TRBD2. The CDR3 is 16 amino acids. Trimming at V came to 3 bases and at J to 3 bases, leaving 11 bases not matched to a gene. Germline V lookup: CDR1 KGHSH, CDR2 LQKENI. The chain's CDR3 is CASSPDGRRNNYEQYF. CDR3 bases: TGTGCCAGCTCACCGGACGGGAGGAGGAATAACTACGAGCAGTACTTC.

The chain is built from TRBV14 and TRBJ2-1, with 9 bases lining up with TRBD2. This CDR3 has 16 amino acids. CDR1 SGHDN and CDR2 FVKESK come from the germline V gene. The trim removed 4 bases at V and 2 bases at J, leaving 6 bases unmatched. The CDR3 sequence: CASSRWTSATYNEQFF. The DNA for the CDR3 is TGTGCCAGCAGCCGATGGACTAGCGCAACCTACAATGAGCAGTTCTTC. Supplemented by reference TRBV14 and TRBJ2-1, the full variable domain reads EAGVTQFPSHSVIEKGQTVTLRCDPISGHDNLYWYRRVMGKEIKFLLHFVKESKQDESGMPNNRFLAERTGGTYSTLKVQPAELEDSGVYFCASSRWTSATYNEQFFGPGTRLTVL.

This sequence joins TRBV11-2 and TRBJ2-5; the match to TRBD1 covers 7 bases. V trimming: 5 bases; J trimming: 0 bases; junction bases outside the gene matches: 3. Germline loops: CDR1 SGHAT, CDR2 FQNNGV. The CDR3 runs to 14 residues. The CDR3 is CASSRTGNQETQYF. Written as DNA, the CDR3 is TGTGCCAGCAGCCGGACAGGAAACCAAGAGACCCAGTACTTC.

This clone was observed a single time. CDR3 sequence (DNA): TGTGCCAGCAGCCAGAAAATTAATCAGCCCCAGCATTTT. Protein: CASSQKINQPQHF. The J gene is TRBJ1-5, the V gene TRBV6-1; no reliable D call. V was shortened by 6 bases and J by 4 bases, with 10 bases between the two germline ends. Germline CDR1 is MNHNS and CDR2 is SASEGT. This CDR3 spans 13 amino acids.

This chain connects TRBV7-2 to TRBJ1-2; 10 bases agree with TRBD1. The CDR3 sequence is 15 residues long. Germline assignment: CDR1 SGHTA and CDR2 FQGNSA. J was trimmed by 5 bases and V by 5 bases; bases with no gene match: 8. CDR3 DNA: TGTGCCAGCAGCATAACGGACAGGGGGGGTTATGGCTACACCTTC. Protein: CASSITDRGGYGYTF.

This chain uses TRBV11-3 with TRBJ2-7; 7 bases map to TRBD1. Germline CDR1 SGHNT, CDR2 YENEEA. This CDR3 has 14 residues. Trimming cost V 4 bases and J 5 bases; bases outside gene matches: 8. DNA of the CDR3: TGTGCCAGCAGCTCCTCTACAGGGGCCAACGAGCAGTACTTC. This encodes CASSSSTGANEQYF.

This chain uses TRBV15 with TRBJ2-1; 11 bases agree with TRBD2. Per germline, CDR1 LNHNV and CDR2 YYDKDF (reference sequence). This CDR3 has 15 residues. Losses at the gene ends were 1 base for V and 8 bases for J; bases not matched to a gene: 4. CDR3 sequence reads: CATSRVIAGGDEQFF. CDR3 DNA sequence: TGTGCCACCAGCAGAGTAATAGCGGGAGGGGATGAGCAGTTCTTC. Variable domain in full (rest from reference TRBV15 and TRBJ2-1): DAMVIQNPRYQVTQFGKPVTLSCSQTLNHNVMYWYQQKSSQAPKLLFHYYDKDFNNEADTPDNFQSRRPNTSFCFLDIRSPGLGDTAMYLCATSRVIAGGDEQFFGPGTRLTVL.

The rearrangement links TRBV7-3 to TRBJ2-5, with D possibly being TRBD1 (5 bases). The V end lost 2 bases, the J end lost 3 bases, and 7 bases lay between the germline ends. The germline CDR1 and CDR2 sequences are SGHTA and FQGTGA. The CDR3 loop spans 13 amino acids. DNA for the CDR3: TGTGCCAGCAGCTTAGCCAGGGAAGAGACCCAGTACTTC. Protein: CASSLAREETQYF.